Sequencing of this T cell receptor beta chain was carried out in a study of cytomegalovirus exposure and HLA in healthy donors. Study-wide context: Earlier sequencing of approximately 200 million T cells yielded under 120 million unique TCR beta sequences.

About this clone itself: Its antigen is unknown.

This PCR relied on a set of 60 Vbeta primers and 13 Jbeta primers. This table comes from immunoSEQ multiplex PCR, and its TCRdb copy is limited to in-frame clones, with some not included. The profile covers under 200,000 clones, with 80% to 90% appearing a single time and 1.5% to 2% taken by the ten largest. Study observations and caveats: Segments of the TCR beta V type were, in most cases, productive about 87% or about 30% of the time in an earlier analysis. Accurate prediction of HLA-A and HLA-B alleles (for most subjects) was reportedly achieved from TCR beta sequences. A later analysis reportedly found that, within productive TCRs, an Asian-associated ancestry cluster had fewer N-insertions than the mean observed across the roughly 700 donors.

This receptor was identified in a woman between 18 and 30 years old in good health and CMV-seronegative. Material for sequencing was PBMCs.

The CDR3 DNA reads TGTGCCAGCACCCGGGACTTCGGCGGCCACGAGCAGTACTTC. It yields the protein CASTRDFGGHEQYF. This sequence joins TRBV2 and TRBJ2-7, with TRBD2 as a possible D gene (6 bases). This CDR3 region has 14 residues. Deletions cut 7 bases from V and 5 bases from J, with 18 bases between. Germline values: CDR1 SNHLY, CDR2 FYNNEI.